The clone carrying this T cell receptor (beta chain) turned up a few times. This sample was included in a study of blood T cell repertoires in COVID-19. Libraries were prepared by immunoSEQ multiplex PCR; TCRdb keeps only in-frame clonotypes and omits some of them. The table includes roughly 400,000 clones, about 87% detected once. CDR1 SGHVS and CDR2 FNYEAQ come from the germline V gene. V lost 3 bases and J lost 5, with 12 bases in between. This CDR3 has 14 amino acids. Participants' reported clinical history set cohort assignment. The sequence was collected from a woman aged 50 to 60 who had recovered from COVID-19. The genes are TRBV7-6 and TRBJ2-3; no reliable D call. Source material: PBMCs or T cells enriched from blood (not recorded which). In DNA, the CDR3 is TGTGCCAGCAGCTTGGGTGGAGTGGAAGATACGCAGTATTTT. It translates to CASSLGGVEDTQYF.